This T cell receptor beta chain was identified in a study of cytomegalovirus exposure and HLA in healthy donors. V gave up 0 bases and J gave up 5 bases; unmatched junction bases: 15. CDR3 length: 18 amino acids. Germline values: CDR1 SEHNR, CDR2 FQNEAQ (reference sequence). The primer mix had 60 Vbeta and 13 Jbeta primers. Some clones are missing from TCRdb's copy, which holds only in-frame ones; the method was immunoSEQ multiplex PCR. Of 70,000 to 90,000 clones detected, about 75% appear once; the ten largest clones hold approximately 2.3%. The sequence was collected from a man aged 40-55 years in good health and CMV-seronegative. Sequences were obtained from PBMCs. The gene calls are TRBV7-9 and TRBJ1-2; 7 nucleotides agree with TRBD1. CDR3 bases: TGTGCCAGCAGCTTAGCGGTGCGGGACAGTATCGTCACTTATGGCTACACCTTC. Translated: CASSLAVRDSIVTYGYTF.